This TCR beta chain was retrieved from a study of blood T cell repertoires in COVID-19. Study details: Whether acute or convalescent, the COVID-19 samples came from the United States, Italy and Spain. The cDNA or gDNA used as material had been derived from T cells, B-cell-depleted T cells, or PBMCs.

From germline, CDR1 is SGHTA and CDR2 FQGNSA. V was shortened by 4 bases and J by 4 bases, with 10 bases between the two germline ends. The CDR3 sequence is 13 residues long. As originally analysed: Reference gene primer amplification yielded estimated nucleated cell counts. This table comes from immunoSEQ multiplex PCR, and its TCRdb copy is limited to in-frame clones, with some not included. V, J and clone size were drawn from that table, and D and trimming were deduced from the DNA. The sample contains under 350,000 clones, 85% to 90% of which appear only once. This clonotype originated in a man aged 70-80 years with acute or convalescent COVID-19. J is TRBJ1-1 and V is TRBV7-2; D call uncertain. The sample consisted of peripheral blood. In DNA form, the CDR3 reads TGTGCCAGCAGCTCCCCCGCGAGCACTGAAGCTTTCTTT. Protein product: CASSSPASTEAFF.